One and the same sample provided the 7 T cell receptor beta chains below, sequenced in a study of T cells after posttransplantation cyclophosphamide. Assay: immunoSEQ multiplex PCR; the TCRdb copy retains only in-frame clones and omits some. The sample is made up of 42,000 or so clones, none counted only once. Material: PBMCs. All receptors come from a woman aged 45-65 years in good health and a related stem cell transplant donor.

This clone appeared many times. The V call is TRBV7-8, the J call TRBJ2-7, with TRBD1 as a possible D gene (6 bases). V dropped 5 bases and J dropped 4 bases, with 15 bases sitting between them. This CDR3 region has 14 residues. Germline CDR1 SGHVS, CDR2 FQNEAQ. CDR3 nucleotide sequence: TGTGCCAGCAGCCCTCGGGACAAATTTTACGAGCAGTACTTC. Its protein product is CASSPRDKFYEQYF.

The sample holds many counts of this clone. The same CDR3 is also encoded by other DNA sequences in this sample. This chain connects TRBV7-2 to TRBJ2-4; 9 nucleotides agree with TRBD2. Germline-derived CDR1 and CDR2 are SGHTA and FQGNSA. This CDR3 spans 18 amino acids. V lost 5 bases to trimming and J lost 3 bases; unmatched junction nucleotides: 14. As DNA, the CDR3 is TGTGCCAGCAGCCCCAAAGTGGGCGGGGGGGCGGGCAAAAACATTCAGTACTTC. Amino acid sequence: CASSPKVGGGAGKNIQYF.

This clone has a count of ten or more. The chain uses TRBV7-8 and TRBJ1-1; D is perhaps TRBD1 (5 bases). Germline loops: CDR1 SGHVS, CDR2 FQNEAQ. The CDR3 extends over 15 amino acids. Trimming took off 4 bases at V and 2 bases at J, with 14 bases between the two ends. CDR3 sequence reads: CASSSTLGENTEAFF. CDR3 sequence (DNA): TGTGCCAGCAGCTCCACATTAGGGGAAAACACTGAAGCTTTCTTT.

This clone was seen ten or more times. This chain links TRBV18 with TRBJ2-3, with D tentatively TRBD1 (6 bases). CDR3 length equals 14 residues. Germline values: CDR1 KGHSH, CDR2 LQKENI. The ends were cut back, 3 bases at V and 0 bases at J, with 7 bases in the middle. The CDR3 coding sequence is TGTGCCAGCTCACCGGACAGTAGCACAGATACGCAGTATTTT. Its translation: CASSPDSSTDTQYF.

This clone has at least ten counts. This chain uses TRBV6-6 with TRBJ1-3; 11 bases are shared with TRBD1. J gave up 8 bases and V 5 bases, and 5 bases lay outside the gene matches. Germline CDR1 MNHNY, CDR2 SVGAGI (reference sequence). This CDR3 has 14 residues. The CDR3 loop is CASSAMDRGHTIYF. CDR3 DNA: TGTGCCAGCAGTGCTATGGACAGGGGGCACACCATATATTTT.

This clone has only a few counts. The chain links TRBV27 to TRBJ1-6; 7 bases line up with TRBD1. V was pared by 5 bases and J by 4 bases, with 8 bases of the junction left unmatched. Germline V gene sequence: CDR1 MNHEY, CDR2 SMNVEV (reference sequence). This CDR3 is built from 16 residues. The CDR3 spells CASSRKPGQYNSPLHF. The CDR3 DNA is TGTGCCAGCAGTCGAAAACCGGGACAGTATAATTCACCCCTCCACTTT.

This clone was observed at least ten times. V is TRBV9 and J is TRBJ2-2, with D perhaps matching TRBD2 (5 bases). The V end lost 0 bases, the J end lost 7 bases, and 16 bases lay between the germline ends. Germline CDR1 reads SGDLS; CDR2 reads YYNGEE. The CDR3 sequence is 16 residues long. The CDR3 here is CASSVGYYVEGGELFF. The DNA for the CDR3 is TGTGCCAGCAGCGTAGGTTACTATGTTGAGGGCGGGGAGCTGTTTTTT. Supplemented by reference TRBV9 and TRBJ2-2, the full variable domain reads DSGVTQTPKHLITATGQRVTLRCSPRSGDLSVYWYQQSLDQGLQFLIQYYNGEERAKGNILERFSAQQFPDLHSELNLSSLELGDSALYFCASSVGYYVEGGELFFGEGSRLTVL.